Each of the 16 T cell receptor beta chains below was sequenced from the same sample in a study of blood T cell repertoires in COVID-19 (TCRdb year 2020). Library preparation was by the immunoSEQ multiplex PCR assay. Sourced from immuneACCESS, this table was stored by TCRdb with only in-frame sequences that have V and J called. A share of the clones is absent; for the studies checked, an unresolved V gene accounts for under half, and the remainder has no known explanation. This sample gives approximately 310,000 clones in total; more than 75% of them show up just once. Around 8% of the sample comes from the top ten. The sequenced material came from peripheral blood. The receptors here all came from a woman between 50 and 59 years old who had recovered from COVID-19.

The genes are TRBV30 and TRBJ1-2, with 9 bases lining up with TRBD1. CDR1 GTSNPN and CDR2 SVGIG come from the germline V gene (reference sequence). The junction had 11 bases not matched to a gene; V was cut back by 6 bases and J by 9 bases. The CDR3 has 13 amino acids. CDR3 DNA: TGTGCCTGTAACACCGGGACAGGGTTTAGCTACACCTTC. Its translation is CACNTGTGFSYTF.

For the CDR3, the DNA is TGTGCCAGCAAAACTTTACAGGGGGCCGGGACTGAAGCTTTCTTT. Protein product: CASKTLQGAGTEAFF. The genes are TRBV5-6 and TRBJ1-1; TRBD1 matches 9 bases. The germline V gene encodes CDR1 SGHDT and CDR2 YYEEEE. After removal of 6 bases from V and 5 bases from J, the junction contained 11 bases not matched to a gene. CDR3 length equals 15 residues.

Concerning this clone itself: A junction boundary mismatches the germline segment, possibly from a read error. V gene TRBV5-6 combines with J gene TRBJ2-3; 15 bases match TRBD2. The CDR3 contains 14 residues. Germline V gene sequence: CDR1 SGHDT, CDR2 YYEEEE. The CDR3 coding sequence is TGTGCCAGCAGCCAGGGACTAGCGGGGGGCGGGTTGCATTTT. Translated, it gives CASSQGLAGGGLHF.

The rearrangement uses TRBV6-5 and TRBJ2-7; a weak D match, TRBD1 (6 bases). Germline V gene data show CDR1 as MNHEY and CDR2 as SVGAGI. V was clipped by 2 bases and J by 3 bases, with 8 bases between them. This CDR3 comprises 13 residues. In DNA, the CDR3 is TGTGCCAGCAGTTACAGGGGGAGCTACGAGCAGTACTTC. Translation gives CASSYRGSYEQYF.

The genes are TRBV29-1 and TRBJ2-3; perhaps TRBD1 as D (5 bases). The CDR3 runs to 12 residues. The V end was cut by 4 bases, the J end by 7 bases, with 12 bases between. The germline CDR1 and CDR2 sequences are SQVTM and ANQGSEA. The CDR3 loop reads CSVVRDRYTQYF. DNA of the CDR3: TGCAGCGTTGTGAGAGACAGATATACGCAGTATTTT.

The chain links TRBV18 to TRBJ2-4; D might be TRBD2 (5 bases). This CDR3 has 14 amino acids. Germline CDR1 reads KGHSH; CDR2 reads LQKENI. Trimming removed 2 bases from V and 2 bases from J, with 7 bases in between. The CDR3 nucleotides are TGTGCCAGCTCACCAGGGAGTTCCAAAAACATTCAGTACTTC. Encoded protein: CASSPGSSKNIQYF.

This chain connects TRBV7-9 to TRBJ1-2; TRBD1 matches 7 bases. The length of the CDR3 is 14 residues. From germline, CDR1 is SEHNR and CDR2 FQNEAQ (reference sequence). The V and J ends lost 5 bases and 8 bases, in that order; junction bases with no gene match: 11. The CDR3 reads CASSHDRASRGYTF. Here the CDR3 DNA reads TGTGCCAGCAGCCATGACAGGGCTTCTAGGGGCTACACCTTC.

The genes are TRBV19 and TRBJ2-2; 9 nucleotides align to TRBD1. Germline V gene data show CDR1 as LNHDA and CDR2 as SQIVND (reference sequence). V lost 6 bases and J lost 2; bases outside the gene matches: 13. The CDR3 runs 18 residues. The CDR3: CASRPWGQGEGNTGELFF. In DNA form, the CDR3 reads TGTGCCAGTAGACCCTGGGGACAGGGAGAGGGAAACACCGGGGAGCTGTTTTTT.

V gene TRBV29-1 combines with J gene TRBJ1-2; D is unclear. CDR3 length: 11 amino acids. V lost 3 bases, J lost 9 bases, and 11 bases lay in between. Looked up from germline, CDR1 is SQVTM and CDR2 is ANQGSEA. CDR3 residues: CSVDVERSYTF. The CDR3 coding sequence is TGCAGCGTTGACGTGGAGAGAAGCTACACCTTC.

The gene calls are TRBV7-9 and TRBJ1-1; D might be TRBD1 (5 bases). The length of the CDR3 is 12 residues. Germline CDR1 reads SEHNR; CDR2 reads FQNEAQ (reference sequence). The V gene lost 6 bases and the J gene lost 6 bases, with 11 bases spanning the gap. The CDR3 loop is CASSITGPEAFF. The CDR3 region has the DNA TGTGCCAGCAGTATTACAGGCCCTGAAGCTTTCTTT.

Concerning this clone: This same CDR3 is encoded by further DNA sequences in the sample. V is TRBV29-1 and J is TRBJ1-1; 9 nucleotides align to TRBD1. Germline CDR1 and CDR2: SQVTM and ANQGSEA. J gave up 2 bases and V 6 bases, and 1 base lay outside the gene matches. This CDR3 spans 12 amino acids. CDR3 sequence reads: CSVGQGNTEAFF. CDR3 nucleotides: TGCAGCGTGGGACAGGGAAACACTGAAGCTTTCTTT.

The V call is TRBV7-9, the J call TRBJ1-2; 9 bases are a match to TRBD1. CDR3 length: 16 amino acids. Trimming cost V 4 bases and J 6 bases; bases outside gene matches: 12. Per the germline V gene, CDR1 is SEHNR and CDR2 is FQNEAQ (reference sequence). The CDR3 DNA reads TGTGCCAGCAGCTACCAACAGGGGGCGCTTATCCATGGCTACACCTTC. This gives the protein CASSYQQGALIHGYTF.

This chain connects TRBV11-3 to TRBJ2-1; tentative D call: TRBD1 (7 bases). With 1 base removed from V and 7 bases from J, the gap between germline ends came to 14 bases. The length of the CDR3 is 15 residues. The germline V gene has CDR1 SGHNT and CDR2 YENEEA. The CDR3 loop is CASSLGTGRGNEQFF. DNA for the CDR3: TGTGCCAGCAGCTTAGGGACAGGCCGGGGGAATGAGCAGTTCTTC.

This rearrangement joins TRBV4-2 to TRBJ2-7; 7 nucleotides match TRBD2. This CDR3 is 16 amino acids long. V was clipped by 4 bases and J by 2 bases; unmatched bases: 11. The germline gives CDR1 LGHNA, CDR2 YNFKEQ. The DNA for the CDR3 is TGTGCCAGCAGCCCCGCGACGGGGGGAGCTCCCTACGAGCAGTACTTC. Protein: CASSPATGGAPYEQYF.

The gene calls are TRBV19 and TRBJ2-5; perhaps TRBD1 as D (5 bases). The CDR3 contains 13 residues. CDR1 and CDR2 (germline): LNHDA, SQIVND (reference sequence). Trimming removed 5 bases from V and 2 bases from J, with 9 bases in between. For the CDR3, the DNA is TGTGCCAGTAGTGTTGACAGACAAGAGACCCAGTACTTC. Protein: CASSVDRQETQYF.

This rearrangement joins TRBV3-1 (or the pseudogene TRBV3-2) to TRBJ1-5, with D perhaps matching TRBD1 (5 bases). In germline, CDR1 is LGHDT, CDR2 YNNKEL (reference sequence). Trimming shortened V by 0 bases and J by 6 bases, and 9 bases separated the two germline ends. This CDR3 contains 14 residues. The CDR3 DNA sequence: TGTGCCAGCAGCCAAGACAGGGCTGGTCAGCCCCAGCATTTT. This sequence encodes CASSQDRAGQPQHF.